What follows is one T cell receptor beta chain and its context. The CDR3 length is 16 residues. The germline V gene has CDR1 SGDLS and CDR2 YYNGEE. V lost 0 bases and J lost 4; bases outside the gene matches: 1. The sample originates from a study of blood T cell repertoires in COVID-19. For the study at large: Specimens from acute and convalescent COVID-19 originated in the United States, Italy and Spain. From T cells, B-cell-depleted T cells, or PBMCs came the material, which was cDNA or gDNA.

How the authors handled the data: Amplifying reference gene primers gave estimates of nucleated cell counts. Repertoires were generated with immunoSEQ multiplex PCR, while TCRdb's copy carries only in-frame clones and drops some. D and trimming come from the DNA, and the V and J calls and clone size come from that table. The sample includes around 150,000 clones, around 73% of them seen just once. The V gene is TRBV9, the J gene TRBJ2-3, with TRBD2 matching 14 bases. This receptor was taken from a woman in her 50s with active or convalescent COVID-19. Sequencing used peripheral blood. CDR3 sequence (DNA): TGTGCCAGCAGCGTAGGACTAGCGGGAGGGTCAGATACGCAGTATTTT. Translated: CASSVGLAGGSDTQYF.